These T cell receptor beta chains were read from a single sample in a study of cytomegalovirus exposure and HLA in healthy donors. Only in-frame clones appear in the TCRdb table, and some are missing; sequencing was by immunoSEQ multiplex PCR. The sample totals some 150,000 clones. Sequenced sample: PBMCs. The receptors were sampled from a woman between 18 and 30 years old in good health and CMV-seronegative. Both conserved end residues are part of each CDR3. The D gene is left open where the match is weak.

j_call: TRBJ2-6
d_call: -
v_call: TRBV27
cdr3_aa: CASSNRAYPSGANVLTF
cdr3_nt: TGTGCCAGCAGCAACAGGGCCTATCCCTCTGGGGCCAACGTCCTGACTTTC

j_call: TRBJ2-5
d_call: TRBD2
v_call: TRBV5-1
cdr3_aa: CASSLDPSGIRQETQYF
cdr3_nt: TGCGCCAGCAGCTTGGATCCTAGCGGGATAAGGCAAGAGACCCAGTACTTC

j_call: TRBJ1-1
d_call: -
v_call: TRBV11-2
cdr3_aa: CASSLGGVGLNTEAFF
cdr3_nt: TGTGCCAGCAGCCTCGGCGGGGTGGGCTTGAACACTGAAGCTTTCTTT

j_call: TRBJ2-3
d_call: TRBD2
v_call: TRBV2
cdr3_aa: CASSLGIAGGRTDTQYF
cdr3_nt: TGTGCCAGCAGTCTAGGGATAGCGGGAGGGAGGACAGATACGCAGTATTTT

j_call: TRBJ1-1
d_call: TRBD1
v_call: TRBV18
cdr3_aa: CASSPGGQGQNTEAFF
cdr3_nt: TGTGCCAGCTCACCTGGAGGACAGGGGCAAAACACTGAAGCTTTCTTT

j_call: TRBJ2-5
d_call: TRBD2
v_call: TRBV5-4
cdr3_aa: CASSLGGSGETQYF
cdr3_nt: TGTGCCAGCAGCTTAGGCGGGAGCGGAGAGACCCAGTACTTC

j_call: TRBJ1-5
d_call: -
v_call: TRBV6-5
cdr3_aa: CASSYLRGSNQPQHF
cdr3_nt: TGTGCCAGCAGTTACCTCAGGGGCAGCAATCAGCCCCAGCATTTT

j_call: TRBJ2-3
d_call: -
v_call: TRBV7-3
cdr3_aa: CASSPFGVTGRDTQYF
cdr3_nt: TGTGCCAGCAGCCCATTTGGAGTGACGGGGAGAGATACGCAGTATTTT

j_call: TRBJ2-3
d_call: -
v_call: TRBV7-3
cdr3_aa: CASSKSGQRTDTQYF
cdr3_nt: TGTGCCAGCAGCAAGAGTGGACAGCGCACAGATACGCAGTATTTT

j_call: TRBJ2-5
d_call: -
v_call: TRBV18
cdr3_aa: CASSPTVSRQETQYF
cdr3_nt: TGTGCCAGCTCCCCAACGGTCTCCCGCCAAGAGACCCAGTACTTC

j_call: TRBJ1-1
d_call: -
v_call: TRBV7-9
cdr3_aa: CASSDTGDFTEAFF
cdr3_nt: TGTGCCAGCAGCGACACGGGGGACTTCACTGAAGCTTTCTTT

j_call: TRBJ2-3
d_call: TRBD2
v_call: TRBV4-3
cdr3_aa: CASSPSGAAGTDTQYF
cdr3_nt: TGCGCCAGCAGCCCTAGCGGAGCCGCGGGCACAGATACGCAGTATTTT

j_call: TRBJ2-1
d_call: TRBD2
v_call: TRBV30
cdr3_aa: CAWSRLAYEGHGFF
cdr3_nt: TGTGCCTGGAGTCGACTAGCGTACGAGGGACATGGGTTCTTC

j_call: TRBJ2-2
d_call: -
v_call: TRBV4-1
cdr3_aa: CASSQDSVAEDPTGELFF
cdr3_nt: TGCGCCAGCAGCCAAGATTCTGTAGCGGAGGACCCCACCGGGGAGCTGTTTTTT

j_call: TRBJ1-1
d_call: TRBD1
v_call: TRBV5-1
cdr3_aa: CASSLLTGRTEAFF
cdr3_nt: TGCGCCAGCAGCTTGCTGACAGGGAGGACTGAAGCTTTCTTT

j_call: TRBJ2-5
d_call: -
v_call: TRBV29-1
cdr3_aa: CSVGANQETQYF
cdr3_nt: TGCAGCGTTGGGGCCAATCAAGAGACCCAGTACTTC

j_call: TRBJ2-7
d_call: -
v_call: TRBV27
cdr3_aa: CASSFGSKGEQYF
cdr3_nt: TGTGCCAGCAGTTTTGGCTCCAAGGGGGAGCAGTACTTC

j_call: TRBJ2-3
d_call: TRBD2
v_call: TRBV25-1
cdr3_aa: CASSVGGEADTQYF
cdr3_nt: TGTGCCAGCAGTGTGGGAGGGGAGGCAGATACGCAGTATTTT

j_call: TRBJ1-1
d_call: -
v_call: TRBV19
cdr3_aa: CAGIGGINTEAFF
cdr3_nt: TGTGCCGGGATAGGAGGGATCAACACTGAAGCTTTCTTT

j_call: TRBJ2-1
d_call: -
v_call: TRBV11-3
cdr3_aa: CASSLGGLAVYNEQFF
cdr3_nt: TGTGCCAGCAGCTTAGGGGGGCTGGCGGTTTACAATGAGCAGTTCTTC

j_call: TRBJ2-7
d_call: -
v_call: TRBV27
cdr3_aa: CASSTAPTGLATTYEQYF
cdr3_nt: TGTGCCAGCAGTACCGCCCCCACGGGGCTAGCGACAACCTACGAGCAGTACTTC

j_call: TRBJ1-2
d_call: -
v_call: TRBV19
cdr3_aa: CASSNTGRANYGYTF
cdr3_nt: TGTGCCAGTAGTAATACAGGAAGAGCTAACTATGGCTACACCTTC

j_call: TRBJ2-3
d_call: TRBD2
v_call: TRBV27
cdr3_aa: CASRTSGRIDTQYF
cdr3_nt: TGTGCCAGCAGGACTAGCGGGAGGATAGATACGCAGTATTTT

j_call: TRBJ2-1
d_call: TRBD2
v_call: TRBV5-1
cdr3_aa: CASSLGLAGGYNEQFF
cdr3_nt: TGCGCCAGCAGCTTAGGACTAGCGGGAGGGTACAATGAGCAGTTCTTC

j_call: TRBJ2-7
d_call: TRBD2
v_call: TRBV27
cdr3_aa: CASSPSGTSPYEQYF
cdr3_nt: TGTGCCAGCAGTCCTAGCGGGACCAGTCCCTACGAGCAGTACTTC

j_call: TRBJ2-3
d_call: TRBD2
v_call: TRBV11-2
cdr3_aa: CASSLRLAGRFSTDTQYF
cdr3_nt: TGTGCCAGCAGCTTACGACTAGCGGGAAGATTTAGCACAGATACGCAGTATTTT

j_call: TRBJ2-5
d_call: -
v_call: TRBV27
cdr3_aa: CASSYQVGMYETQYF
cdr3_nt: TGTGCCAGCAGTTATCAAGTCGGGATGTACGAGACCCAGTACTTC

j_call: TRBJ2-1
d_call: -
v_call: TRBV30
cdr3_aa: CAWIPAHRGNEQFF
cdr3_nt: TGTGCCTGGATTCCAGCCCACCGGGGCAATGAGCAGTTCTTC

j_call: TRBJ2-1
d_call: TRBD2
v_call: TRBV27
cdr3_aa: CASSSSRTSGSSYNEQFF
cdr3_nt: TGTGCCAGCAGTTCCTCCCGGACTAGCGGCAGCTCCTACAATGAGCAGTTCTTC

j_call: TRBJ1-2
d_call: -
v_call: TRBV19
cdr3_aa: CASSMTGIYGYTF
cdr3_nt: TGTGCCAGTAGTATGACAGGAATTTATGGCTACACCTTC

j_call: TRBJ1-5
d_call: -
v_call: TRBV2
cdr3_aa: CASSESRGYQPQHF
cdr3_nt: TGTGCCAGCAGTGAATCGAGGGGGTATCAGCCCCAGCATTTT

j_call: TRBJ2-3
d_call: TRBD1
v_call: TRBV18
cdr3_aa: CASSLGTGVRDTQYF
cdr3_nt: TGTGCCAGCTCACTCGGGACAGGGGTCCGCGATACGCAGTATTTT

j_call: TRBJ1-2
d_call: -
v_call: TRBV7-3
cdr3_aa: CASSHGGGNLDGYTF
cdr3_nt: TGTGCCAGCAGTCACGGGGGGGGGAACCTGGATGGCTACACCTTC

j_call: TRBJ1-1
d_call: TRBD1
v_call: TRBV18
cdr3_aa: CASSPQGAGTSTEAFF
cdr3_nt: TGTGCCAGCTCACCACAGGGGGCCGGGACGAGCACTGAAGCTTTCTTT

j_call: TRBJ2-2
d_call: -
v_call: TRBV28
cdr3_aa: CASRGGAGENTGELFF
cdr3_nt: TGTGCCAGCAGGGGGGGGGCAGGGGAGAACACCGGGGAGCTGTTTTTT

j_call: TRBJ1-4
d_call: -
v_call: TRBV7-8
cdr3_aa: CASSLGGLLNEKLFF
cdr3_nt: TGTGCCAGCAGCCTAGGGGGGCTACTGAATGAAAAACTGTTTTTT

j_call: TRBJ1-4
d_call: TRBD1
v_call: TRBV7-9
cdr3_aa: CASSFDRVGEKLFF
cdr3_nt: TGTGCCAGCAGCTTTGACAGGGTTGGGGAAAAACTGTTTTTT

j_call: TRBJ2-3
d_call: TRBD1
v_call: TRBV20-1
cdr3_aa: CSARTGNTQYF
cdr3_nt: TGCAGTGCTAGGACAGGGAATACGCAGTATTTT

j_call: TRBJ1-2
d_call: TRBD1
v_call: TRBV4-1
cdr3_aa: CASSYSTGDNYGYTF
cdr3_nt: TGCGCCAGCAGCTACTCGACAGGGGATAACTATGGCTACACCTTC

j_call: TRBJ2-1
d_call: TRBD2
v_call: TRBV6-1
cdr3_aa: CASSERLAERSSYNEQFF
cdr3_nt: TGTGCCAGCAGTGAAAGGCTAGCGGAGAGGAGCTCCTACAATGAGCAGTTCTTC

j_call: TRBJ1-2
d_call: -
v_call: TRBV18
cdr3_aa: CASSPESGANYGYTF
cdr3_nt: TGTGCCAGCTCACCAGAAAGCGGAGCTAACTATGGCTACACCTTC

j_call: TRBJ2-7
d_call: -
v_call: TRBV12-2
cdr3_aa: CASRLARGSYEQYF
cdr3_nt: TGTGCAAGTCGCTTAGCGCGGGGCTCCTACGAGCAGTACTTC

j_call: TRBJ1-5
d_call: -
v_call: TRBV19
cdr3_aa: CATRGAASNQPQHF
cdr3_nt: TGTGCCACCCGCGGGGCAGCAAGCAATCAGCCCCAGCATTTT

j_call: TRBJ1-4
d_call: TRBD1
v_call: TRBV19
cdr3_aa: CASSISRGSLGKLFF
cdr3_nt: TGTGCCAGTAGTATTTCCAGGGGGTCTCTCGGAAAACTGTTTTTT

j_call: TRBJ1-5
d_call: TRBD1
v_call: TRBV28
cdr3_aa: CASSLSGQYSNQPQHF
cdr3_nt: TGTGCCAGCAGTTTATCGGGACAGTATAGCAATCAGCCCCAGCATTTT

j_call: TRBJ2-7
d_call: TRBD1
v_call: TRBV25-1
cdr3_aa: CASSEYRDRDSYEQYF
cdr3_nt: TGTGCCAGCAGTGAATACCGGGACAGAGACTCCTACGAGCAGTACTTC

j_call: TRBJ2-1
d_call: -
v_call: TRBV5-1
cdr3_aa: CASSWQPGTYNEQFF
cdr3_nt: TGCGCCAGCAGCTGGCAACCGGGAACCTACAATGAGCAGTTCTTC

j_call: TRBJ1-2
d_call: TRBD1
v_call: TRBV19
cdr3_aa: CASSVGQGAISNYGYTF
cdr3_nt: TGTGCCAGTAGTGTCGGACAGGGGGCTATTTCTAACTATGGCTACACCTTC

j_call: TRBJ2-7
d_call: TRBD1
v_call: TRBV7-8
cdr3_aa: CASSPPRNRGSYEQYF
cdr3_nt: TGTGCCAGCAGCCCCCCCCGAAACAGGGGCTCCTACGAGCAGTACTTC

j_call: TRBJ2-3
d_call: TRBD2
v_call: TRBV5-4
cdr3_aa: CASSRAISGGEADTQYF
cdr3_nt: TGTGCCAGCAGCCGAGCCATTAGCGGGGGGGAGGCAGATACGCAGTATTTT

j_call: TRBJ1-1
d_call: TRBD1
v_call: TRBV5-1
cdr3_aa: CASSWDRGMNTEAFF
cdr3_nt: TGCGCCAGCAGCTGGGACAGGGGCATGAACACTGAAGCTTTCTTT

j_call: TRBJ2-7
d_call: TRBD1
v_call: TRBV11-3
cdr3_aa: CASTRDRASYEQYF
cdr3_nt: TGTGCCAGCACCCGGGACAGGGCCTCCTACGAGCAGTACTTC

j_call: TRBJ1-2
d_call: -
v_call: TRBV14
cdr3_aa: CASSLRRGAGGYTF
cdr3_nt: TGTGCCAGCAGCCTCCGACGTGGGGCCGGCGGCTACACCTTC

j_call: TRBJ1-4
d_call: -
v_call: TRBV15
cdr3_aa: CATSISGAGADEKLFF
cdr3_nt: TGTGCCACCAGTATCTCCGGTGCAGGGGCGGATGAAAAACTGTTTTTT

j_call: TRBJ2-3
d_call: -
v_call: TRBV11-3
cdr3_aa: CASSPRGTSTDTQYF
cdr3_nt: TGTGCCAGCAGCCCCAGGGGGACTAGCACAGATACGCAGTATTTT

j_call: TRBJ1-1
d_call: -
v_call: TRBV5-1
cdr3_aa: CASSLGGEIAEAFF
cdr3_nt: TGCGCCAGCAGCTTAGGGGGGGAGATCGCTGAAGCTTTCTTT

j_call: TRBJ2-3
d_call: -
v_call: TRBV18
cdr3_aa: CASSPRVAGTVTDTQYF
cdr3_nt: TGTGCCAGCTCACCACGGGTTGCGGGGACGGTTACAGATACGCAGTATTTT

j_call: TRBJ2-1
d_call: TRBD2
v_call: TRBV30
cdr3_aa: CAWSVAGDEQFF
cdr3_nt: TGTGCCTGGAGTGTAGCGGGAGATGAGCAGTTCTTC

j_call: TRBJ2-3
d_call: -
v_call: TRBV7-2
cdr3_aa: CASSVREDTQYF
cdr3_nt: TGTGCCAGCAGCGTGAGGGAGGATACGCAGTATTTT